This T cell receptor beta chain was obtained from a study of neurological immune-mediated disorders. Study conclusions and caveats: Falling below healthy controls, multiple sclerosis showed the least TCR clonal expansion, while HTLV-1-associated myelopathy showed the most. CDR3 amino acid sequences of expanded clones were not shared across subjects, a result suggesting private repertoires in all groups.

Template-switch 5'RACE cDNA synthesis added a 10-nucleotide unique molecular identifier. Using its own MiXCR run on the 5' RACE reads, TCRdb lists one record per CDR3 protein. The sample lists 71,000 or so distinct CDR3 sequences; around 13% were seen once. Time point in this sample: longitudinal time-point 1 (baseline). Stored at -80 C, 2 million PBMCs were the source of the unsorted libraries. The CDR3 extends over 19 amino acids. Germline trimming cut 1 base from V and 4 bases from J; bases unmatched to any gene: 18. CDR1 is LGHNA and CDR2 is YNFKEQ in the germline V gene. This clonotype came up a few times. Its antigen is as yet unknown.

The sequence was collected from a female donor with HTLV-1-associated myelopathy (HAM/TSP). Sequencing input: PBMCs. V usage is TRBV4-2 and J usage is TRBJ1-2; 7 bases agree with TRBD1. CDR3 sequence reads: CASSQGARGTAFYGYGYTF. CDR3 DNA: TGTGCCAGCAGCCAAGGGGCCAGGGGGACAGCTTTTTATGGCTATGGCTACACCTTC.